The sequence of this T cell receptor beta chain was determined in a study of blood T cell repertoires in COVID-19. Study in general: Italy, Spain and the United States were the sources of the convalescent and acute COVID-19 samples.

Trimming took 7 bases from V and 1 from J; bases not matched to a gene: 0. Germline V lookup: CDR1 SNHLY, CDR2 FYNNEI. The CDR3 runs to 12 residues. The authors' processing: Estimated nucleated cell counts came from reference gene primer amplification. The table came from immunoSEQ multiplex PCR; TCRdb's copy has only in-frame clones and leaves some out. The V and J calls and clone size are taken from that table; D and trimming were inferred from the DNA. This sample has about 230,000 clones, with 85% found just once. The chain combines TRBV2 with TRBJ2-7, with 8 bases matching TRBD1. The sample consisted of peripheral blood. The receptor was derived from a man aged 40-49 years with acute or convalescent COVID-19. CDR3 loop: CASNRGSYEQYF. DNA for the CDR3: TGTGCCAGCAACAGGGGGTCCTACGAGCAGTACTTC.